A few counts support the clone carrying this T cell receptor beta chain. Its specificity is not known. The data derive from a study of read filtering for tumor transcriptome and immune sequencing. The overall study: RNA-seq yielded only roughly 75 to 1,300 TCR reads, IR-seq about 4 to 10.27 million.

The CDR3 length is 15 residues. Germline loops: CDR1 SEHNR, CDR2 FQNEAQ (reference sequence). V lost 5 bases to trimming and J lost 5 bases, with 18 bases between them. Every patient had bone marrow sampled while the disease was active. This library used about 360 ng RNA and molecular barcoded adaptors spanning alpha/delta and beta/gamma chains. Each CDR3 protein is one row after TCRdb ran MiXCR on the reads. The sample shows some 120,000 distinct CDR3 sequences, roughly 13% of them seen only once. Study-wide results and caveats: Approximately 82% of IR-seq clonotypes had a single read, yet these held approximately 4% of reads. Correlation between methods rose after single-read clonotypes were removed.

The material sequenced was a population of CD138-negative cells sorted from bone marrow. The receptor's source is a donor aged 40 or over with multiple myeloma. V gene TRBV7-9 combines with J gene TRBJ1-1, with a weak D call TRBD1 (6 bases). The CDR3 loop is CASSIETGGPTEAFF. The CDR3 DNA follows: TGTGCCAGCAGCATAGAGACAGGCGGGCCGACTGAAGCTTTCTTT.